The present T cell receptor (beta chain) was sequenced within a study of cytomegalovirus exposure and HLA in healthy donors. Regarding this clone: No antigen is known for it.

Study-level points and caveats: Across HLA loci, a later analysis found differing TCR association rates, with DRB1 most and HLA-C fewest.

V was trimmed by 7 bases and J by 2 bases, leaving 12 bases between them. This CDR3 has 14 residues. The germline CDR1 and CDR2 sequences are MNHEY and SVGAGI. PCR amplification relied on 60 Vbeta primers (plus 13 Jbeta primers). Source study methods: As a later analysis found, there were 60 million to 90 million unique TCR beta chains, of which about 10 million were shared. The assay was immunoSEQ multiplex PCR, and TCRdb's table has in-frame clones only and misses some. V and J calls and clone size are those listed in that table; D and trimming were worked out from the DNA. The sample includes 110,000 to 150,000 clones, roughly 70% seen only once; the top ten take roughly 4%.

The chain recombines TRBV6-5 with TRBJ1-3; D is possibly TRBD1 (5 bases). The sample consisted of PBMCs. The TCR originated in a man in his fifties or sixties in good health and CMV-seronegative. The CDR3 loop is CASKKQGAGNTIYF. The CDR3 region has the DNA TGTGCCAGCAAAAAGCAAGGGGCTGGAAACACCATATATTTT.